This T cell receptor (beta chain) was recorded in a study of siplizumab effects on memory and regulatory T cells. Study observations and caveats: Sequences that were alloreactive and traceable to unstimulated CD4+ memory cells were significantly reduced by siplizumab.

This clone was counted once. Its matching antigen is unknown. The data were produced by immunoSEQ multiplex PCR, yet TCRdb's version contains in-frame clones alone and is incomplete. Among tens of thousands of clones listed, over 85% were seen once. The length of the CDR3 is 14 residues. The ends were cut back, 5 bases at V and 2 bases at J, with 12 bases in the middle. From germline, CDR1 is PRHDT and CDR2 FYEKMQ (reference sequence). The V gene is TRBV13, the J gene TRBJ2-5; unclear D gene. The sequenced sample was CD8+ T cells sorted from blood. The sequence came from a human donor in good health. The CDR3 sequence: CASSLTEAQETQYF. CDR3 in DNA: TGTGCCAGCAGCCTCACAGAAGCTCAAGAGACCCAGTACTTC.